These 19 T cell receptor beta chains were all obtained from the same sample, sequenced in a study of blood T cell repertoires in COVID-19. Sequencing was performed with immunoSEQ multiplex PCR; in TCRdb, only in-frame clones are kept and a portion is missing. The table includes approximately 290,000 clones, roughly 90% detected once. Specimen: PBMCs or T cells enriched from blood (not recorded which). The source is a woman aged 25 to 39 who had recovered from COVID-19.

V usage is TRBV10-1 and J usage is TRBJ2-1, with 14 bases fitting TRBD2. V was clipped by 0 bases and J by 0 bases; unmatched bases: 1. There are 18 residues in the CDR3. Germline-derived CDR1 and CDR2 are WNHNN and SYGVQD (reference sequence). This CDR3 reads CASSESGTSGSSYNEQFF. As DNA, the CDR3 is TGCGCCAGCAGTGAGTCCGGGACTAGCGGGAGCTCCTACAATGAGCAGTTCTTC.

The CDR3 here is CAISESGTLEDGYTF. The DNA of the CDR3 is TGTGCCATCAGTGAGTCCGGGACTCTCGAGGATGGCTACACCTTC. This chain connects TRBV10-3 to TRBJ1-2; possibly TRBD1 for D (5 bases). The CDR3 covers 15 residues. Trimming took 0 bases from V and 6 from J, leaving 14 bases between them. Germline V gene data show CDR1 as ENHRY and CDR2 as SYGVKD.

The DNA for the CDR3 is TGTGCCAGCTCCCCGTTCGGACAGACGGGTTATAATTCACCCCTCCACTTT. Protein sequence: CASSPFGQTGYNSPLHF. The J gene is TRBJ1-6, the V gene TRBV18, with a tentative D call TRBD1 (6 bases). Germline CDR1 is KGHSH and CDR2 is LQKENI. The CDR3 is 17 residues long. V was trimmed by 6 bases and J by 4 bases, leaving 19 bases between them. Full variable domain (missing parts from reference TRBV18 and TRBJ1-6): NAGVMQNPRHLVRRRGQEARLRCSPMKGHSHVYWYRQLPEEGLKFMVYLQKENIIDESGMPKERFSAEFPKEGPSILRIQQVVRGDSAAYFCASSPFGQTGYNSPLHFGNGTRLTVT.

The J gene is TRBJ2-1, the V gene TRBV24-1; 10 positions agree with TRBD2. The length of the CDR3 is 18 residues. Unmatched junction bases numbered 4, after V lost 0 bases and J lost 0 bases. Germline lookup yields CDR1 KGHDR and CDR2 SFDVKD. The chain's CDR3 is CATSDLGLAETSYNEQFF. CDR3 nucleotides: TGTGCCACCAGTGATTTGGGACTAGCGGAAACCTCCTACAATGAGCAGTTCTTC.

The rearrangement links TRBV7-3 to TRBJ2-7; TRBD2 aligns across 7 bases. CDR1 and CDR2 (germline): SGHTA, FQGTGA. V lost 4 bases, J lost 4 bases, and 7 bases stayed unmatched. CDR3 size: 14 residues. The CDR3 DNA is TGTGCCAGCAGCTCGTCACTAGCGCCGTACGAGCAGTACTTC. It translates to CASSSSLAPYEQYF.

This chain links TRBV11-2 with TRBJ1-1, with a tentative D call TRBD1 (5 bases). With 5 bases removed from V and 6 bases from J, the gap between germline ends came to 13 bases. The CDR3 extends over 13 amino acids. CDR1 and CDR2 (germline): SGHAT, FQNNGV. Written as DNA, the CDR3 is TGTGCCAGCAGCCACCCTGGGGGGTCTGAAGCTTTCTTT. The encoded protein is CASSHPGGSEAFF.

The chain combines TRBV3-1 (or the pseudogene TRBV3-2) with TRBJ1-1; a weak D match, TRBD1 (6 bases). CDR1 and CDR2 from the germline V gene are LGHDT and YNNKEL (reference sequence). CDR3 size: 16 residues. V shed 0 bases and J shed 4 bases, with 15 bases lying between them. The DNA for the CDR3 is TGTGCCAGCAGCCAAGAGTCGGCAGGGGTTCGCACTGAAGCTTTCTTT. It yields the protein CASSQESAGVRTEAFF.

The chain recombines TRBV13 with TRBJ2-5; D ambiguous. Germline assignment: CDR1 PRHDT and CDR2 FYEKMQ (reference sequence). The CDR3 consists of 13 residues. V was shortened by 2 bases and J by 4 bases, with 8 bases between the two germline ends. In DNA form, the CDR3 reads TGTGCCAGCAGCTTACGTAGCTTAGAGACCCAGTACTTC. It is translated as CASSLRSLETQYF.

The rearrangement uses TRBV3-1 (or the pseudogene TRBV3-2) and TRBJ1-4, with TRBD1 matching over 7 bases. Germline values: CDR1 LGHDT, CDR2 YNNKEL (reference sequence). Trimming took 0 bases from V and 5 from J; bases not matched to a gene: 6. The CDR3 sequence is 16 residues long. In DNA, the CDR3 is TGTGCCAGCAGCCAAGAAGGGGGCGGATGGAATGAAAAACTGTTTTTT. Its translation is CASSQEGGGWNEKLFF.

The J gene is TRBJ1-1, the V gene TRBV28; D gene unclear. Germline CDR1 and CDR2: MDHEN and SYDVKM. V was trimmed by 8 bases and J by 1 base, leaving 11 bases between them. The CDR3 length is 13 residues. CDR3 coding DNA: TGTGCCAGCGGGCAGGTTCCGAACACTGAAGCTTTCTTT. As protein: CASGQVPNTEAFF.

The J gene is TRBJ1-2, the V gene TRBV9; TRBD1 might be the D (6 bases). CDR1 SGDLS and CDR2 YYNGEE come from the germline V gene. V lost 3 bases and J 6 bases, leaving 15 bases between the germline ends. The CDR3 covers 14 residues. The CDR3 DNA is TGTGCCAGCAGCGCCGGGGGGGCGCTGAATGGCTACACCTTC. Amino acid sequence: CASSAGGALNGYTF.

The chain recombines TRBV19 with TRBJ1-3, with TRBD1 as a possible D gene (5 bases). CDR1 LNHDA and CDR2 SQIVND come from the germline V gene (reference sequence). The CDR3 is 14 amino acids. V lost 6 bases, J lost 1 base, and 10 bases lay in between. This CDR3 is CASRTTESGNTIYF. The CDR3 bases are TGTGCCAGTAGGACGACAGAATCTGGAAACACCATATATTTT.

J is TRBJ2-3 and V is TRBV5-1; TRBD1 matches 8 bases. The CDR3 has 17 residues. V was pared by 2 bases and J by 2 bases, with 10 bases of the junction left unmatched. Germline CDR1 and CDR2: SGHRS and YFSETQ. The CDR3 region is CASSFQGAFSDTDTQYF. Here the CDR3 DNA reads TGCGCCAGCAGCTTTCAGGGGGCCTTCTCGGACACAGATACGCAGTATTTT. Looking up the rest from reference TRBV5-1 and TRBJ2-3 gives the full variable domain: KAGVTQTPRYLIKTRGQQVTLSCSPISGHRSVSWYQQTPGQGLQFLFEYFSETQRNKGNFPGRFSGRQFSNSRSEMNVSTLELGDSALYLCASSFQGAFSDTDTQYFGPGTRLTVL.

The chain uses TRBV2 and TRBJ2-1, with D maybe TRBD1 (5 bases). The CDR3 runs 15 residues. Germline CDR1 reads SNHLY; CDR2 reads FYNNEI. Trimming cost V 8 bases and J 8 bases, with 22 bases left between them. The CDR3 region has the DNA TGTGCCAGCCGGTCAGGGCGCTCCGGCGGAGATGAGCAGTTCTTC. This gives the protein CASRSGRSGGDEQFF.

This chain uses TRBV18 with TRBJ1-2; TRBD1 agrees at 9 bases. The germline CDR1 and CDR2 sequences are KGHSH and LQKENI. This CDR3 has 15 amino acids. V lost 3 bases, J lost 5 bases, and 7 bases stayed unmatched. CDR3 in amino acids: CASSPWDRADYGYTF. As DNA, the CDR3 is TGTGCCAGCTCACCTTGGGACAGGGCGGATTATGGCTACACCTTC. Full variable domain (rest looked up from reference TRBV18 and TRBJ1-2): NAGVMQNPRHLVRRRGQEARLRCSPMKGHSHVYWYRQLPEEGLKFMVYLQKENIIDESGMPKERFSAEFPKEGPSILRIQQVVRGDSAAYFCASSPWDRADYGYTFGSGTRLTVV.

The CDR3 region is CASSQDRGSSQPQHF. CDR3 DNA sequence: TGCGCCAGCAGCCAAGATCGAGGGTCATCTCAGCCCCAGCATTTT. This chain links TRBV4-3 with TRBJ1-5; D is ambiguous. The V gene's germline CDR1 is LGHNA and CDR2 YSLEER. Deletions cut 0 bases from V and 6 bases from J, with 12 bases between. This CDR3 has 15 residues.

The J gene is TRBJ2-7, the V gene TRBV15; 11 bases line up with TRBD2. Unmatched junction bases numbered 7, after V lost 8 bases and J lost 1 base. CDR3 size: 15 residues. Germline assignment: CDR1 LNHNV and CDR2 YYDKDF (reference sequence). The CDR3: CATSLAGGLSYEQYF. CDR3 bases: TGTGCCACCTCCTTAGCGGGAGGGTTGTCCTACGAGCAGTACTTC.

This clone has just a few counts. The chain links TRBV6-2 or TRBV6-3 to TRBJ2-1; no firm D call. V shed 6 bases and J shed 5 bases, with 14 bases lying between them. In germline, CDR1 is MNHEY, CDR2 SVGEGT. The CDR3 runs 14 residues. In DNA form, the CDR3 reads TGTGCCAGCAGCCGTCTCCGCGCGGACAATGAGCAGTTCTTC. This gives the protein CASSRLRADNEQFF.

J is TRBJ2-1 and V is TRBV30, with 7 bases matching TRBD2. Germline loops: CDR1 GTSNPN, CDR2 SVGIG (reference sequence). The trim removed 8 bases at V and 8 bases at J, leaving 9 bases unmatched. This CDR3 comprises 12 residues. The CDR3 sequence is CAAGTTNDEQFF. CDR3 coding DNA: TGTGCCGCCGGGACTACCAATGATGAGCAGTTCTTC.